This T cell receptor beta chain appears in the sequencing data of a study of beta chain features in type 1 diabetes. CDR1 and CDR2 from the germline V gene are LNHNV and YYDKDF (reference sequence). V lost 5 bases and J lost 0, with 10 bases in between. The CDR3 spans 15 residues. As every portion of the isolated RNA was reverse transcribed, the sequencing read expressed TCRB transcripts. The assay was immunoSEQ multiplex PCR, and TCRdb's table has in-frame clones only and misses some. Of over 200,000 clones in the sample, roughly a tenth were seen once. This clone was observed a handful of times. Its antigen is not identified. Study-level points and caveats: Patients with type 1 diabetes carried fewer insertions and had more deletions at their VDJ junctions. TCRB CDR3s were moderately but significantly shorter in Type 1 diabetes patients in all four CD4+ subsets.

The specimen was naive CD4+ T cells from blood. The rearrangement joins TRBV15 to TRBJ1-4, with a weak D call TRBD1 (5 bases). The clonotype comes from a man aged 25 to 40 with type 1 diabetes. CDR3 DNA sequence: TGTGCCACCAGCCCCAGGGTTGCAACTAATGAAAAACTGTTTTTT. Protein product: CATSPRVATNEKLFF. The whole variable domain, filled in from reference TRBV15 and TRBJ1-4, reads DAMVIQNPRYQVTQFGKPVTLSCSQTLNHNVMYWYQQKSSQAPKLLFHYYDKDFNNEADTPDNFQSRRPNTSFCFLDIRSPGLGDTAMYLCATSPRVATNEKLFFGSGTQLSVL.